The T cell receptor (beta chain) under discussion was sequenced for a study of Ad26.COV2.S vaccination and SARS-CoV-2 variants. This clone was detected many times. The CDR3 is made up of 14 amino acids. Germline CDR1 is MNHNS and CDR2 is SASEGT. V lost 3 bases to trimming and J lost 2 bases, with 7 bases between them. Sequenced by immunoSEQ multiplex PCR; TCRdb stores in-frame clones only, minus some. The table has approximately 250,000 clones, about 83% seen once. Treatment indicated: roughly 20 received Ad26.COV2.S at low or high dose, single or two shots; several received placebo; per-sample allocation not given. Sampling was performed 63 days after the first vaccine or placebo injection.

Sequences were derived from peripheral blood, sampled in a trial of Ad26.COV2.S vaccine versus placebo. The chain has TRBV6-1 and TRBJ2-2; D not certain. This sequence originates from a person between 18 and 60 years old who received the Ad26.COV2.S COVID-19 vaccine or a placebo. CDR3 protein: CASSDTFNTGELFF. The CDR3 nucleotides are TGTGCCAGCAGTGACACCTTTAACACCGGGGAGCTGTTTTTT.